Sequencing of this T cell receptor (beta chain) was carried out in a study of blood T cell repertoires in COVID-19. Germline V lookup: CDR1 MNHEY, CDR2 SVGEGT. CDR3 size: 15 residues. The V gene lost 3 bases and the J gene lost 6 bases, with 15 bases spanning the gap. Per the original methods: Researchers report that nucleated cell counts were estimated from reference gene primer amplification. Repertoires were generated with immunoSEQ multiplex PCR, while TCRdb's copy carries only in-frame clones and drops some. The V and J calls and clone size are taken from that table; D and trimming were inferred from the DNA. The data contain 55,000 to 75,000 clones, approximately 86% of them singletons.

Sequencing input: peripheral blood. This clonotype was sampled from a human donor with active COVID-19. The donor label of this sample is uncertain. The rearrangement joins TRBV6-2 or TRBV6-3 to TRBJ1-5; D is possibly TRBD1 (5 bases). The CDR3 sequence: CASSYGGEASQPQHF. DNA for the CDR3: TGTGCCAGCAGTTATGGAGGGGAGGCCAGTCAGCCCCAGCATTTT.